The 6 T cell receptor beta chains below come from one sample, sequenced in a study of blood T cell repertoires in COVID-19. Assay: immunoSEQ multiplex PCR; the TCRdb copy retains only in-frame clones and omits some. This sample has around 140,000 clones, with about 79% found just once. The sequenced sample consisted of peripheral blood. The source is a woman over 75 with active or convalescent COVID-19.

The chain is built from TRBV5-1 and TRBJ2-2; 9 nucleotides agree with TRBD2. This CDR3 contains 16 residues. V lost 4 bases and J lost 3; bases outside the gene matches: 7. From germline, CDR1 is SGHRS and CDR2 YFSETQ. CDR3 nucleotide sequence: TGCGCCAGCAGCGCACCTAGCGGGGATTACACCGGGGAGCTGTTTTTT. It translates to CASSAPSGDYTGELFF. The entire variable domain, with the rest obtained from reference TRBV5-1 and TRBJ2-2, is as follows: KAGVTQTPRYLIKTRGQQVTLSCSPISGHRSVSWYQQTPGQGLQFLFEYFSETQRNKGNFPGRFSGRQFSNSRSEMNVSTLELGDSALYLCASSAPSGDYTGELFFGEGSRLTVL.

The CDR3 loop is CASSPEGADGETQYF. CDR3 DNA: TGTGCCAGCAGCCCGGAGGGCGCGGATGGGGAGACCCAGTACTTC. This sequence joins TRBV3-1 (or the pseudogene TRBV3-2) and TRBJ2-5, with D perhaps TRBD2 (6 bases). Germline V gene sequence: CDR1 LGHDT, CDR2 YNNKEL (reference sequence). V was shortened by 4 bases and J by 5 bases, with 17 bases between the two germline ends. This CDR3 contains 15 residues.

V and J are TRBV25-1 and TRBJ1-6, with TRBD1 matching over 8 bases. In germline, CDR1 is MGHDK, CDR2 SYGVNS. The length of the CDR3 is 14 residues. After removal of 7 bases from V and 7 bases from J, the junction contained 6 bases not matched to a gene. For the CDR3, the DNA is TGTGCCAGCACAAGGACAGGGCGAAATTCACCCCTCCACTTT. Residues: CASTRTGRNSPLHF.

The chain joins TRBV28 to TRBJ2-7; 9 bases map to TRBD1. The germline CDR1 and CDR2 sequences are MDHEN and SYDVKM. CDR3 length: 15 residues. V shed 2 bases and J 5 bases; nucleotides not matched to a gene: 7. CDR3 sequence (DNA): TGTGCCAGCAGTTTAGCCGGGACAGGGACCCACGAGCAGTACTTC. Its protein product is CASSLAGTGTHEQYF.

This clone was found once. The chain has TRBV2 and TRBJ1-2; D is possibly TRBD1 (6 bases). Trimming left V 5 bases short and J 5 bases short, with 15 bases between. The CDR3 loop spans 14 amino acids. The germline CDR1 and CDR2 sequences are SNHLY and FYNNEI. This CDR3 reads CASSRFRGDYGYTF. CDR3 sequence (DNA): TGTGCCAGCAGTAGGTTCAGGGGTGATTATGGCTACACCTTC. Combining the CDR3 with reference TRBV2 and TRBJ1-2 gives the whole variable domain EPEVTQTPSHQVTQMGQEVILRCVPISNHLYFYWYRQILGQKVEFLVSFYNNEISEKSEIFDDQFSVERPDGSNFTLKIRSTKLEDSAMYFCASSRFRGDYGYTFGSGTRLTVV.

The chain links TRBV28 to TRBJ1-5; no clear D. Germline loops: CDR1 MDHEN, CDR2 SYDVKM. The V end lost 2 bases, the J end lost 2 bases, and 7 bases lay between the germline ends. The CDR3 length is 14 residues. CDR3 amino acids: CASSLGQGNQPQHF. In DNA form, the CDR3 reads TGTGCCAGCAGTTTAGGGCAAGGCAATCAGCCCCAGCATTTT.